This T cell receptor beta chain derives from a study of CD8 T cells in ankylosing spondylitis. TCRdb reprocessed the 5' RACE reads with MiXCR, giving one entry per CDR3 protein. The sample comprises around 430,000 distinct CDR3 sequences, approximately 17% of which are singletons, and just over 1% rests with the top ten. Study-level results: Made up of roughly 8 highly homologous variants, a TCR beta motif appeared characteristic of ankylosing spondylitis blood.

Germline CDR1 is DFQATT and CDR2 is SNEGSKA (reference sequence). V gave up 2 bases and J gave up 1 base; unmatched junction bases: 9. The CDR3 extends over 16 amino acids. This clonotype was seen just once. Its antigen is unidentified. Sequencing was done on a sample of blood, either unsorted or a sorted T cell fraction (not recorded which). The chain uses TRBV20-1 and TRBJ2-3; 7 positions match TRBD2. The clonotype was recovered from a male donor with ankylosing spondylitis. DNA of the CDR3: TGCAGTGCTAGATGCACTAGCGCTTGGTGCACAGATACGCAGTATTTT. This sequence encodes CSARCTSAWCTDTQYF.